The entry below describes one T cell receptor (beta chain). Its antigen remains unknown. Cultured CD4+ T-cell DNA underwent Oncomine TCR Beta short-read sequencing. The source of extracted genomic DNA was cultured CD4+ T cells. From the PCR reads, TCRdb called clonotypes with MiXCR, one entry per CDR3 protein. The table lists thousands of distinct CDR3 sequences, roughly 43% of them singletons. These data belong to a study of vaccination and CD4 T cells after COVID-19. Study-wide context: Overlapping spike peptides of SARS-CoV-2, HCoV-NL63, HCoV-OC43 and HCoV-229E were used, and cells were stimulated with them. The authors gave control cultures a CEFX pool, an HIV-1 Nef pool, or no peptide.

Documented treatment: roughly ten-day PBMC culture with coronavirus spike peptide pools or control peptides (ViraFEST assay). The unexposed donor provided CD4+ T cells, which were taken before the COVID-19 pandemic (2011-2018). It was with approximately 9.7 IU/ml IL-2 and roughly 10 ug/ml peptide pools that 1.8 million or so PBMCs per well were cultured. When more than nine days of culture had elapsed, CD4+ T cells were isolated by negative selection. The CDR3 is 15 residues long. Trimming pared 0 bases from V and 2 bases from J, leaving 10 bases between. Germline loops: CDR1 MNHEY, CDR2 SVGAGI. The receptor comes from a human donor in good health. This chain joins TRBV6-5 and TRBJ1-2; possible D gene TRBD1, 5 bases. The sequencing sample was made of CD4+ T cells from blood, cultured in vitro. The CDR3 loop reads CASSYSGWGNYGYTF. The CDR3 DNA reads TGTGCCAGCAGTTACTCAGGTTGGGGCAACTATGGCTACACCTTC.